These T cell receptor beta chains were read from a single sample in a study of T cells in Graves' hyperthyroidism and ophthalmopathy. Via MiXCR, TCRdb re-called the multiplex PCR reads, giving one row per CDR3 protein. The sample has about 350,000 distinct CDR3 sequences, around 13% seen once. The material sequenced was blood. The receptors originated from a woman in her thirties or forties with Graves' ophthalmopathy. Both conserved end residues are part of each CDR3. A D gene is named only where the DNA matches it firmly. Some rows mark clone size as missing; the rest say once, few, many or name a class of expanded clone.

TRBV6-1	many	.	TRBJ2-1	CASRLVESYNEQFF	TGTGCCAGCAGGTTGGTCGAGTCATACAATGAGCAGTTCTTC
TRBV19	.	.	TRBJ1-5	CASSMVWDSNQPQHF	TGTGCCAGTAGTATGGTATGGGACAGCAATCAGCCCCAGCATTTT
TRBV4-2	.	.	TRBJ1-5	CASSQTQGVQPQHF	TGTGCCAGCAGCCAGACACAGGGCGTGCAGCCCCAGCATTTT
TRBV27	many	TRBD1	TRBJ2-5	CASSGQGGETQYF	TGTGCCAGCAGTGGACAGGGTGGGGAGACCCAGTACTTC
TRBV7-2	.	TRBD1	TRBJ2-3	CASSFLRQGASLYTQYF	TGTGCCAGCAGCTTTCTTCGGCAGGGGGCGAGTTTGTATACGCAGTATTTT
TRBV7-2	many	TRBD2	TRBJ2-1	CASSLTGTSGRARNEQFF	TGTGCCAGCAGCTTAACCGGGACTAGCGGGAGGGCCCGTAATGAGCAGTTCTTC
TRBV15	few	TRBD1	TRBJ1-6	CATSDRGVIPNSPLHF	TGTGCCACCAGCGACAGGGGCGTAATACCAAATTCACCCCTCCACTTT
TRBV12-3/TRBV12-4	many	TRBD1	TRBJ1-2	CASSLALAGGGYGYTF	TGTGCCAGCAGTTTAGCGCTAGCAGGGGGCGGCTATGGCTACACCTTC
TRBV7-6	many	.	TRBJ1-1	CASSSRTFNTEAFF	TGTGCCAGCAGCTCCCGGACCTTCAACACTGAAGCTTTCTTT
TRBV3-1	.	.	TRBJ2-3	CASSQLIDTQYF	TGTGCCAGCAGCCAATTGATAGATACGCAGTATTTT
TRBV30	.	.	TRBJ1-6	CASTVGLSYNSPLHF	TGTGCCTCCACCGTCGGTCTCTCCTATAATTCACCCCTCCACTTT
TRBV3-1	.	.	TRBJ2-6	CASSQSGGNVLTF	TGTGCCAGCAGCCAATCCGGGGGCAACGTCCTGACTTTC
TRBV28	.	.	TRBJ2-3	CASSFGQLSTDTQYF	TGTGCCAGCAGTTTCGGGCAGCTCAGCACAGATACGCAGTATTTT
TRBV3-1	many	TRBD2	TRBJ2-3	CASSPGLADTDTQYF	TGTGCCAGCAGCCCGGGACTAGCGGACACAGATACGCAGTATTTT
TRBV29-1	many	.	TRBJ1-1	CSVPRGRGRTEAFF	TGCAGCGTGCCCCGGGGCAGGGGAAGGACTGAAGCTTTCTTT
TRBV20-1	many	.	TRBJ2-5	CSAREVEETQYF	TGCAGTGCTAGAGAAGTGGAAGAGACCCAGTACTTC